These 15 T cell receptor beta chains were sequenced from one sample in a study of T cells in Graves' hyperthyroidism and ophthalmopathy. Amplification of TCR beta CDR3 regions used RNA as the template. TCR CDR3 regions were first amplified by RT-PCR with HTBI primers. TCRdb re-called the multiplex PCR reads through MiXCR, storing one row per CDR3 protein. The sample yields almost 600,000 distinct CDR3 sequences, around 42% seen once. Material for sequencing was peripheral blood or thyroid tissue (not recorded which). The receptors were sampled from a woman under 30 with Graves' hyperthyroidism.

This clonotype occurred many times. The V call is TRBV5-1, the J call TRBJ2-7; 8 bases match TRBD1. Germline CDR1 reads SGHRS; CDR2 reads YFSETQ. V trimming: 7 bases; J trimming: 5 bases; junction bases outside the gene matches: 8. The CDR3 extends over 13 amino acids. The CDR3 coding sequence is TGCGCCAGCCGGACAGGGTTTCGGGACGAGCAGTACTTC. Amino acids: CASRTGFRDEQYF.

This clonotype was recorded at least ten times. The gene calls are TRBV15 and TRBJ2-7; the D is unclear. CDR1 is LNHNV and CDR2 is YYDKDF in the germline V gene (reference sequence). The V and J ends lost 6 bases and 5 bases respectively, with 17 bases between them. The CDR3 is 14 residues long. This chain's CDR3 is CATSSLAGEDEQYF. DNA for the CDR3: TGTGCCACCAGTAGCTTAGCTGGTGAAGACGAGCAGTACTTC.

A word on this clonotype: A read error may explain this, as a much larger clone is one base away. The chain carries TRBV10-3 and TRBJ1-1, with D unclear. The CDR3 consists of 12 residues. CDR1 ENHRY and CDR2 SYGVKD come from the germline V gene. The V end was cut by 11 bases, the J end by 3 bases, with 13 bases between. The CDR3 DNA sequence: TGTGCCGGCAAAGGGTTCTACACTGAAGCTTTCTTT. Its translation is CAGKGFYTEAFF.

In this sample, this clonotype turned up many times. The rearrangement uses TRBV6-2 or TRBV6-3 and TRBJ1-5, with D hard to call. The CDR3 is 14 amino acids. V was clipped by 2 bases and J by 8 bases, with 13 bases between them. Germline V gene data show CDR1 as MNHEY and CDR2 as SVGEGT. CDR3 amino acids: CASSYLPRPEPQHF. The CDR3 DNA reads as TGTGCCAGCAGTTACCTCCCCCGACCGGAGCCCCAGCATTTT.

This clonotype came up once. One end of the junction varies from germline; a read error may be responsible. The CDR3 DNA is TGTGCCATCAGGCCCTCGCAGGGGGCCTACGGGCAGTACTTC. Residues: CAIRPSQGAYGQYF. The chain recombines TRBV10-3 with TRBJ2-7; 8 nucleotides align to TRBD1. The CDR3 is 14 residues long. Looked up from germline, CDR1 is ENHRY and CDR2 is SYGVKD.

This clonotype was recorded many times. This rearrangement joins TRBV5-6 to TRBJ2-7; D not resolved. Per the germline V gene, CDR1 is SGHDT and CDR2 is YYEEEE. Trimming took 2 bases from V and 5 from J, leaving 5 bases between them. The CDR3 runs to 11 residues. Here the CDR3 DNA reads TGTGCCAGCAGCTTTGGTCACGAGCAGTACTTC. It yields the protein CASSFGHEQYF.

This clonotype was observed a few times. The rearrangement links TRBV5-1 to TRBJ2-7; D not certain. Looked up from germline, CDR1 is SGHRS and CDR2 is YFSETQ. There are 12 residues in the CDR3. The V and J ends lost 7 bases and 1 base respectively, with 9 bases between them. CDR3 bases: TGCGCCAGCCGGACCAATTCCTACGAGCAGTACTTC. Amino acids: CASRTNSYEQYF.

This clonotype has at least ten counts. This chain uses TRBV11-2 with TRBJ1-5; D may be TRBD1 (5 bases). This CDR3 contains 15 residues. The germline V gene has CDR1 SGHAT and CDR2 FQNNGV. The V end was cut by 5 bases, the J end by 5 bases, with 16 bases between. The CDR3 protein is CASSPSGFSDQPQHF. The CDR3 DNA reads as TGTGCCAGCAGCCCATCAGGGTTTTCCGATCAGCCCCAGCATTTT.

This clonotype was recorded many times. V is TRBV27 and J is TRBJ2-7; TRBD1 aligns across 9 bases. CDR1 MNHEY and CDR2 SMNVEV come from the germline V gene (reference sequence). This CDR3 contains 14 residues. V gave up 3 bases and J gave up 4 bases; unmatched junction bases: 4. This CDR3 is CASSLGTGLYEQYF. DNA for the CDR3: TGTGCCAGCAGTTTGGGGACAGGGCTGTACGAGCAGTACTTC.

Points on this clonotype: One end of the junction is discordant with germline, which a read error may explain. The V and J genes are TRBV15 and TRBJ2-1; 11 nucleotides align to TRBD2. The CDR3 is made up of 17 amino acids. Germline V gives CDR1 LNHNV, CDR2 YYDKDF (reference sequence). The CDR3, as DNA: TGTGTCACCAGCAGAGGCCTTGGGACTAGCGGAGCCAATGAGCAGTTCTTC. Protein product: CVTSRGLGTSGANEQFF.

The genes are TRBV20-1 and TRBJ1-1, with 7 bases aligning to TRBD1. The V segment lost 3 bases and the J segment 1 base; nucleotides outside the gene matches: 8. Germline lookup yields CDR1 DFQATT and CDR2 SNEGSKA (reference sequence). The length of the CDR3 is 15 residues. CDR3 DNA sequence: TGCAGTGCTAGGACAGGGCGCCCCGCGAACACTGAAGCTTTCTTT. It codes for CSARTGRPANTEAFF.

This chain joins TRBV10-3 and TRBJ2-7; D may be TRBD2 (6 bases). CDR3 length equals 14 residues. Germline V CDR1 and CDR2: ENHRY, SYGVKD. V dropped 2 bases and J dropped 3 bases, with 11 bases sitting between them. CDR3: CAISEIVADYEQYF. CDR3 DNA: TGTGCCATCAGTGAGATAGTAGCGGACTACGAGCAGTACTTC.

The chain uses TRBV7-9 and TRBJ2-6; D is perhaps TRBD1 (5 bases). Trimming stripped 4 bases from V and 1 base from J, with 11 bases between. Germline lookup yields CDR1 SEHNR and CDR2 FQNEAQ (reference sequence). The CDR3 loop spans 16 amino acids. CDR3 DNA sequence: TGTGCCAGCAGCTCAGGGTCAGTGTCTGGGGCCAACGTCCTGACTTTC. Translation gives CASSSGSVSGANVLTF. Based on the CDR3 plus reference TRBV7-9 and TRBJ2-6, the full variable domain is DTGVSQNPRHKITKRGQNVTFRCDPISEHNRLYWYRQTLGQGPEFLTYFQNEAQLEKSRLLSDRFSAERPKGSFSTLEIQRTEQGDSAMYLCASSSGSVSGANVLTFGAGSRLTVL.

The chain employs TRBV6-2 or TRBV6-3 and TRBJ2-5; 7 bases fit TRBD2. This CDR3 has 14 residues. In germline, CDR1 is MNHEY, CDR2 SVGEGT. V was clipped by 6 bases and J by 7 bases; unmatched bases: 11. The DNA of the CDR3 is TGTGCCAGCAGGGGGGGGGAAAACCTTGGGACCCAGTACTTC. Its protein is CASRGGENLGTQYF.

Ten or more counts support this clonotype. The rearrangement links TRBV7-9 to TRBJ1-6, with D possibly TRBD1 on 6 matching bases. V was trimmed by 2 bases and J by 9 bases, leaving 17 bases between them. Germline loops: CDR1 SEHNR, CDR2 FQNEAQ (reference sequence). The CDR3 covers 16 residues. The CDR3 sequence: CASSLTSAGVASPLHF. The DNA for the CDR3 is TGTGCCAGCAGCTTAACTTCCGCAGGGGTAGCTTCACCCCTCCACTTT.